Each of the 16 T cell receptor beta chains below was sequenced from the same sample in a study of blood T cells in healthy people across ages. A sample-barcoded 5' primer and a J-beta primer mix were used in a second PCR of roughly 6 to 11 cycles. TCRdb redid the calling of the 5' RACE reads with MiXCR, one entry per CDR3 protein. The sample consists of about 970,000 distinct CDR3 sequences, 51% of them appearing once. Sequenced: blood. The receptors here all came from a woman aged 55-70 years in good health.

V and J are TRBV6-2 or TRBV6-3 and TRBJ2-7, with D tentatively TRBD1 (5 bases). V gave up 5 bases and J gave up 0 bases, with 17 bases separating them. Germline loops: CDR1 MNHEY, CDR2 SVGEGT. This CDR3 is built from 16 residues. CDR3 DNA: TGTGCCAGCAGTGCCCCCGGGCAGGGTAACTCCTACGAGCAGTACTTC. It translates to CASSAPGQGNSYEQYF.

This rearrangement joins TRBV7-2 to TRBJ2-6; TRBD2 matches 8 bases. This CDR3 has 17 residues. Trimming took 4 bases from V and 2 from J; bases not matched to a gene: 7. Germline CDR1 is SGHTA and CDR2 is FQGNSA. CDR3: CASSSRRGGAGANVLTF. The CDR3 DNA reads TGTGCCAGCAGCTCGAGACGGGGGGGAGCTGGGGCCAACGTCCTGACTTTC.

The CDR3 spells CASIPDAIWGETQYF. Here the CDR3 DNA reads TGTGCCAGCATCCCCGACGCGATTTGGGGGGAGACCCAGTACTTC. The chain carries TRBV12-3 or TRBV12-4 and TRBJ2-7, with D possibly called TRBD1 or TRBD2 (5 bases each). The J call may be wrong; the DNA end is better matched by TRBJ2-5. This CDR3 has 15 amino acids.

This chain connects TRBV4-2 to TRBJ2-6, with 10 positions matching TRBD1. CDR1 and CDR2 (germline): LGHNA, YNFKEQ. There are 19 residues in the CDR3. V lost 3 bases to trimming and J lost 0 bases; unmatched junction nucleotides: 8. CDR3 sequence reads: CASSHQPGQGLSGANVLTF. The CDR3 DNA reads TGTGCCAGCAGCCATCAACCGGGACAGGGGCTCTCTGGGGCCAACGTCCTGACTTTC.

The rearrangement joins TRBV27 to TRBJ2-1; D might be TRBD1 or TRBD2, each matching 5 bases. Near its end, the DNA agrees better with TRBJ2-7, so the J call may be wrong. Germline V CDR1 and CDR2: MNHEY, SMNVEV (reference sequence). The CDR3 loop spans 16 amino acids. In DNA, the CDR3 is TGTGCCAGCAGTTGGGGGTGGAACAGAGCCTACAATGAGCAGTACTTC. Encoded protein: CASSWGWNRAYNEQYF.

The chain has TRBV15 and TRBJ2-3; no definite D call. V lost 5 bases and J 8 bases, leaving 23 bases between the germline ends. The CDR3 length is 16 residues. The V gene's germline CDR1 is LNHNV and CDR2 YYDKDF (reference sequence). CDR3 sequence: CATSEANGLPGGTQYF. CDR3 nucleotide sequence: TGTGCCACCAGCGAAGCGAACGGCCTACCGGGCGGTACGCAGTATTTT.

This clonotype was recorded only once. J is TRBJ2-7 and V is TRBV7-6, with TRBD1 matching over 7 bases. V shed 3 bases and J 5 bases; nucleotides not matched to a gene: 4. The CDR3 loop spans 13 amino acids. CDR1 is SGHVS and CDR2 is FNYEAQ in the germline V gene. CDR3 DNA: TGTGCCAGCAGCTTCGACAGGGTACACGAGCAGTACTTC. Its protein product is CASSFDRVHEQYF.

The chain joins TRBV5-1 to TRBJ2-5, with TRBD1 as a possible D gene (6 bases). Near its end, the DNA agrees better with TRBJ2-7, so the J call may be wrong. Germline V gene data show CDR1 as SGHRS and CDR2 as YFSETQ. The CDR3 is made up of 14 amino acids. This CDR3 is CASRVQTGAYEQYF. The CDR3 DNA follows: TGCGCCAGCAGGGTCCAGACAGGCGCCTACGAGCAGTACTTC.

This chain joins TRBV6-5 and TRBJ1-5, with 7 bases aligning to TRBD1. Germline V CDR1 and CDR2: MNHEY, SVGAGI. The V and J ends lost 6 bases and 0 bases, in that order; junction bases with no gene match: 8. This CDR3 spans 16 amino acids. The CDR3: CASRLTGPNSNQPQHF. DNA for the CDR3: TGTGCCAGCAGACTGACAGGGCCCAATAGCAATCAGCCCCAGCATTTT.

This clonotype was observed a handful of times. V is TRBV25-1 and J is TRBJ1-2, with a tentative D call TRBD1 (5 bases). The CDR3 has 12 residues. V was cut by 4 bases and J by 4 bases, with 7 bases left in between. Germline V CDR1 and CDR2: MGHDK, SYGVNS. CDR3 in DNA: TGTGCCAGCAGTGGAGGGGTCTATGGCTACACCTTC. Its protein product is CASSGGVYGYTF.

In its sample, this clonotype was seen a few times. V is TRBV20-1 and J is TRBJ2-3; 9 nucleotides align to TRBD2. CDR1 DFQATT and CDR2 SNEGSKA come from the germline V gene (reference sequence). The CDR3 is 14 residues long. V dropped 4 bases and J dropped 3; count of bases not matched to a gene: 5. CDR3 sequence (DNA): TGCAGTGCTACCGGGACTAGCCGTACAGATACGCAGTATTTT. Amino acids: CSATGTSRTDTQYF.

The genes are TRBV21-1 and TRBJ2-7; the D call in the table, TRBD2, was not verified against the DNA. TRBV21-1 is termed a pseudogene. This CDR3 has 21 residues. In DNA, the CDR3 is TGTGCCAGCAGCAAAGATGGGCCCTTCCCTAGTCTAGCGCCAAGCTCCTACGAGCAGTACTTC. Translating it yields CASSKDGPFPSLAPSSYEQYF.

V is TRBV27 and J is TRBJ2-4; 7 nucleotides align to TRBD1. The J call is in doubt because the DNA end fits TRBJ2-7 better. There are 14 residues in the CDR3. Looked up from germline, CDR1 is MNHEY and CDR2 is SMNVEV (reference sequence). CDR3: CASSSTGEPNEQYF. The CDR3 DNA sequence: TGTGCCAGCAGTAGCACAGGGGAACCAAACGAGCAGTACTTC.

This clonotype was observed a single time. A read error may be the cause here, since a much bigger clone is one base away. The chain joins TRBV4-1 to TRBJ2-3, with TRBD2 matching 9 bases. V lost 4 bases, J lost 4 bases, and 12 bases stayed unmatched. Germline assignment: CDR1 MGHRA and CDR2 YSYEKL. This CDR3 contains 17 residues. CDR3 protein: CASSPLYRAGGADTQYF. The DNA of the CDR3 is TGCGCCAGCAGCCCCTTGTATAGGGCGGGGGGGGCAGATACGCAGTATTTT.

In its sample, this clonotype was seen a few times. V gene TRBV7-8 combines with J gene TRBJ1-2; 7 bases are shared with TRBD1. This CDR3 is built from 15 residues. Germline assignment: CDR1 SGHVS and CDR2 FQNEAQ. Unmatched junction bases numbered 13, after V lost 5 bases and J lost 7 bases. CDR3 DNA: TGTGCCAGCAGCCCACGTTTTGAAACAGGGGTTGGCTACACCTTC. Translating gives CASSPRFETGVGYTF.

The chain employs TRBV2 and TRBJ2-5; 10 bases are shared with TRBD1. The ends lost 4 bases at V and 5 bases at J; junction bases unmatched: 7. Germline V gives CDR1 SNHLY, CDR2 FYNNEI. The CDR3 is made up of 15 amino acids. The CDR3 nucleotides are TGTGCCAGCAGTGCATCCGGGACAGGGGTCGAGACCCAGTACTTC. This gives the protein CASSASGTGVETQYF. The variable domain in full, with the rest retrieved from reference TRBV2 and TRBJ2-5, is EPEVTQTPSHQVTQMGQEVILRCVPISNHLYFYWYRQILGQKVEFLVSFYNNEISEKSEIFDDQFSVERPDGSNFTLKIRSTKLEDSAMYFCASSASGTGVETQYFGPGTRLLVL.